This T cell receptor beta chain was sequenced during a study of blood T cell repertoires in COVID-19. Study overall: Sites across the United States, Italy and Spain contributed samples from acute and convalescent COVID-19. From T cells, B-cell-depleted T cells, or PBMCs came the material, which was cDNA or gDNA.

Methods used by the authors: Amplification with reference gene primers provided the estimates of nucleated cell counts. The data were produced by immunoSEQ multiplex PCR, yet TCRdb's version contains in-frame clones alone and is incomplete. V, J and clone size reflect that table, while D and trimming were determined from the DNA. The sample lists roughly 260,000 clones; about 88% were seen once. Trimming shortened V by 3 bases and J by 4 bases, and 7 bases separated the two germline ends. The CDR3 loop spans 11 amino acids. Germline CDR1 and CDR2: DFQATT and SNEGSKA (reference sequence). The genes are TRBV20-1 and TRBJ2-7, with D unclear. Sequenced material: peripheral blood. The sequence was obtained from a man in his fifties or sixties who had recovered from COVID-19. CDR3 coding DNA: TGCAGTGCTAGCGTAGAATACGAGCAGTACTTC. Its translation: CSASVEYEQYF.